This T cell receptor beta chain derives from a study of shared clonotypes between healthy human individuals. At a deep level, the assay was run. Some clones are missing from TCRdb's copy, which holds only in-frame ones; the method was immunoSEQ multiplex PCR. The data contain about 120,000 clones, 68% of them singletons. Study outcomes and limitations: Naive CD4 clonotypes were shared across several donors at 5% to 6%.

This clone appeared many times. Its antigen is as yet unknown. The sequenced material came from memory CD8+ T cells sorted from blood. The subset is: CD45RO+ cells pooled with CCR7-negative TemRA cells. The sequence was collected from a woman aged 25 to 39 in good health.

Written as DNA, the CDR3 is TGTGCCAGCAGTGAAGTCGGCGATACCGGGGAGCTGTTTTTT. This gives the protein CASSEVGDTGELFF. The chain uses TRBV6-1 and TRBJ2-2, with no clear D. This CDR3 region has 14 residues. With 1 base removed from V and 5 bases from J, the gap between germline ends came to 8 bases. Germline assignment: CDR1 MNHNS and CDR2 SASEGT.